The T cell receptor beta chain under discussion was sequenced for a study of blood T cells in healthy people across ages. Primers used in a second PCR of roughly 6 to 11 cycles were a sample-barcoded 5' primer and a J-beta primer mix. In TCRdb, the 5' RACE reads were re-called with MiXCR into one record per CDR3 protein. The repertoire includes approximately 800,000 distinct CDR3 sequences, 60% to 80% of them detected once, and roughly 26% sits in the top ten. Germline V lookup: CDR1 MNHEY, CDR2 SVGEGT. This CDR3 is 14 amino acids long. The rearrangement links TRBV6-2 or TRBV6-3 to TRBJ2-5, with D perhaps being TRBD1 or TRBD2 (6 bases each). The better agreement between TRBJ2-7 and the DNA end casts doubt on the J call. The material sequenced was blood. The clonotype comes from a man in his thirties or forties in good health. This CDR3 is CASRTQGGTYEQYF. The CDR3 DNA reads as TGTGCCAGCAGGACGCAAGGGGGGACCTACGAGCAGTACTTC.